The TCR beta chain under discussion was sequenced for a study of T cell responses to AZD1222 COVID-19 vaccine. Points from the study as a whole: Baseline serology detected seropositivity in only a handful of AZD1222 recipients. Repertoires were sampled only after the peak T cell response. White British people made up most donors, females outnumbered males, and clonal diversity was possibly underestimated.

Repertoires were generated with immunoSEQ multiplex PCR, while TCRdb's copy carries only in-frame clones and drops some. The table includes fewer than 200,000 clones, around 88% detected once. About this clone itself: Its target is unknown.

V lost 7 bases and J lost 1, with 17 bases in between. The germline V gene encodes CDR1 MNHEY and CDR2 SVGEGT. CDR3 length: 15 amino acids. Analyses pooled second doses at about 4 or about 12 weeks. The V call is TRBV6-2 or TRBV6-3, the J call TRBJ2-7; TRBD1 is a possible D gene (5 bases). This TCR was recovered from an adult who received the AZD1222 COVID-19 vaccine. This sample comprised peripheral blood, obtained 28 days after the second AZD1222 dose. CDR3 sequence: CASTPSAGQSYEQYF. The CDR3 DNA reads TGTGCCAGCACCCCCTCCGCAGGGCAGTCCTACGAGCAGTACTTC.